Only a few counts were recorded for the clone carrying this T cell receptor beta chain. Its target is not known. The data stem from a study of T cells in Graves' hyperthyroidism and ophthalmopathy. Findings and limits, study-wide: Most expanded thyroid clonotypes above 0.001 also appeared in blood.

The CDR3 runs to 13 residues. Germline CDR1 SGHKS, CDR2 YYEKEE (reference sequence). V trimming: 4 bases; J trimming: 9 bases; junction bases outside the gene matches: 8. Amplification targeted TCR beta CDR3 regions from RNA transcripts. The HTBI primer set was used in a first-round RT-PCR of the TCR CDR3. TCRdb reprocessed the multiplex PCR reads with MiXCR, giving one entry per CDR3 protein. The data contain some 360,000 distinct CDR3 sequences, around 14% of them singletons. The chain joins TRBV5-5 to TRBJ2-5; 8 nucleotides match TRBD2. The sample taken for sequencing was blood. The TCR sequence derives from a woman aged 60-75 years with Graves' hyperthyroidism. The CDR3 here is CASSTELREAQYF. CDR3 nucleotides: TGTGCCAGCAGCACCGAGTTGCGGGAGGCCCAGTACTTC.